This is a list of T cell receptor beta chains from one sample in a study of Graves' ophthalmopathy and Graves' hyperthyroidism. MiXCR, applied by TCRdb to the multiplex PCR reads, yields one record per CDR3 protein. The sample consists of 52,000 or so distinct CDR3 sequences, approximately 47% of them appearing once. The sample was peripheral blood. These receptors were collected from an adult woman with Graves' ophthalmopathy. CDR3s include the opening cysteine and the closing phenylalanine or tryptophan. A D gene is named only where the DNA matches it firmly. Clone size is shown for a subset of rows, as once, few, many or a class of expanded clone.

TRBJ1-2,TRBV11-2,once,TRBD1,CASSLVGQGRRGYTF,TGTGCCAGCAGCTTAGTGGGACAGGGACGTCGTGGCTACACCTTC
TRBJ2-1,TRBV10-3,-,TRBD2,CAISVARAGDEQFF,TGTGCCATCAGTGTGGCGAGGGCGGGAGATGAGCAGTTCTTC
TRBJ2-5,TRBV4-3,many,TRBD2,CASSQVWIAGETQYF,TGCGCCAGCAGCCAAGTATGGATAGCGGGAGAGACCCAGTACTTC
TRBJ2-2,TRBV6-6,many,-,CASQEGQRTGELFF,TGTGCCAGCCAGGAGGGCCAGAGGACCGGGGAGCTGTTTTTT
TRBJ2-7,TRBV4-1,many,-,CASSQDWDAAWEQYF,TGCGCCAGCAGCCAAGATTGGGACGCCGCGTGGGAGCAGTACTTC
TRBJ2-7,TRBV7-6,-,TRBD1,CASSPGTGLSYEQYF,TGTGCCAGCAGCCCGGGGACAGGACTCTCCTACGAGCAGTACTTC
TRBJ2-7,TRBV20-1,-,TRBD2,CSAVGKTSGSYEQYF,TGCAGTGCGGTGGGAAAAACTAGCGGGAGTTACGAGCAGTACTTC
TRBJ2-2,TRBV6-2/TRBV6-3,many,TRBD2,CASSYSASGRVELFF,TGTGCCAGCAGTTACAGCGCTAGCGGGAGAGTGGAGCTGTTTTTT
TRBJ2-3,TRBV5-4,many,-,CASSLIGRDGTDTQYF,TGTGCCAGCAGCTTAATTGGCCGGGACGGTACAGATACGCAGTATTTT
TRBJ2-5,TRBV5-6,-,-,CASRRTQYF,TGTGCCAGCAGACGTACCCAGTACTTC
TRBJ2-3,TRBV2,-,TRBD2,CASSASSGNTDTQYF,TGTGCCAGCAGTGCCTCTAGCGGCAACACAGATACGCAGTATTTT
TRBJ2-1,TRBV7-9,many,TRBD1,CASSLVGDRGYNEQFF,TGTGCCAGCAGCTTAGTGGGGGACAGGGGATACAATGAGCAGTTCTTC
TRBJ2-2,TRBV24-1,-,-,CATGELFF,TGTGCCACCGGGGAGCTGTTTTTT
TRBJ2-1,TRBV24-1,-,-,CATGLAGQNNEQFF,TGTGCCACCGGCCTAGCAGGACAAAACAATGAGCAGTTCTTC
TRBJ2-1,TRBV10-3,-,-,CATIPYHNEQFF,TGTGCCACGATCCCTTATCACAATGAGCAGTTCTTC
TRBJ2-3,TRBV6-4,-,TRBD2,CASSVLAGEDKQYF,TGTGCCAGCAGTGTCCTAGCGGGAGAGGATAAGCAGTATTTT
TRBJ2-1,TRBV5-6,many,TRBD2,CASSPTTSGEYNEQFF,TGTGCCAGCAGCCCGACGACTAGCGGAGAATACAATGAGCAGTTCTTC
TRBJ2-2,TRBV2,many,-,CASSGGQFRGGGELFF,TGTGCCAGCTCCGGGGGACAGTTTCGCGGGGGAGGGGAGCTGTTTTTT
TRBJ2-3,TRBV20-1,-,-,CSAIQRAGTDTQYF,TGCAGTGCTATACAACGGGCCGGGACAGATACGCAGTATTTT
TRBJ2-7,TRBV9,-,-,CASSVSVGDYEQYF,TGTGCCAGCAGCGTATCGGTGGGGGACTACGAGCAGTACTTC
TRBJ2-2,TRBV11-2,many,-,CASSLQGGGELFF,TGTGCCAGCAGCCTGCAGGGGGGCGGGGAGCTGTTTTTT
TRBJ2-1,TRBV11-2,many,TRBD2,CASSLDRGGRADEQFF,TGTGCCAGCAGCTTAGATCGGGGCGGGAGGGCCGATGAGCAGTTCTTC
TRBJ1-2,TRBV28,-,-,CASSPGQKYTF,TGTGCCAGCAGTCCCGGACAGAAATACACCTTC
TRBJ1-3,TRBV7-2,many,-,CASSGRGPTRASGNTIYF,TGTGCCAGCAGCGGCCGCGGTCCAACTAGAGCCTCTGGAAACACCATATATTTT
TRBJ1-5,TRBV28,many,-,CASSLRGTMGQPQHF,TGTGCCAGCAGTCTAAGGGGGACGATGGGTCAGCCCCAGCATTTT
TRBJ1-1,TRBV6-1,-,-,CASSDAGTNTETFF,TGTGCCAGCAGTGATGCGGGGACGAACACTGAAACTTTCTTT
TRBJ2-6,TRBV30,many,-,CAWRAGSGANVLTF,TGTGCCTGGAGGGCAGGGTCTGGGGCCAACGTCCTGACTTTC
TRBJ2-7,TRBV20-1,many,TRBD2,CSAPWASGNEKQYF,TGCAGTGCGCCGTGGGCTAGCGGAAACGAGAAACAGTACTTC
TRBJ2-2,TRBV7-6,-,-,CASSSQETQYFGELFF,-
TRBJ2-3,TRBV14,-,TRBD1,CASSPFGALGQGGADTQYF,TGTGCCAGCAGCCCCTTTGGAGCGCTCGGACAGGGGGGCGCAGATACGCAGTATTTT
TRBJ1-3,TRBV20-1,-,-,CNALPVRLSGNTIYF,TGCAATGCCCTCCCTGTACGGCTCTCTGGAAACACCATATATTTT
TRBJ2-3,TRBV5-6,many,TRBD2,CASSPDLGGTDTQYF,TGTGCCAGCAGCCCGGACCTGGGAGGGACAGATACGCAGTATTTT
TRBJ1-2,TRBV11-2,-,-,CVSSLSLVDGYTF,TGTGTCAGCAGCCTATCGCTAGTTGACGGCTACACCTTC
TRBJ2-1,TRBV11-1,-,TRBD1,CASSLTGGGNEQFF,TGTGCCAGCAGCTTGACAGGGGGCGGGAATGAGCAGTTCTTC
TRBJ2-7,TRBV6-5,-,-,CASVYRDNYEQYF,TGTGCCAGCGTCTACAGGGACAACTACGAGCAGTACTTC
TRBJ2-3,TRBV5-1,-,TRBD1,CASSPGTGRWSRDTQYF,TGCGCCAGCAGCCCAGGGACAGGGAGGTGGTCTAGGGATACGCAGTATTTT
TRBJ2-7,TRBV6-5,many,TRBD2,CASSLGGGEQYF,TGTGCCAGCAGTCTCGGGGGGGGCGAGCAGTACTTC
TRBJ1-1,TRBV18,-,-,CASSPDLGRNTEAFF,TGTGCCAGCTCACCAGATTTGGGGAGAAACACTGAAGCTTTCTTT
TRBJ2-1,TRBV29-1,many,-,CSVGAASYNEQFF,TGCAGCGTTGGTGCGGCTTCCTACAATGAGCAGTTCTTC
TRBJ2-7,TRBV29-1,many,TRBD1,CSVEHGQGYEQYF,TGCAGCGTTGAACACGGACAGGGCTACGAGCAGTACTTC
TRBJ1-2,TRBV9,medium-sized,-,CASSVGMRGYTF,TGTGCCAGCAGCGTAGGGATGCGCGGCTACACCTTC
TRBJ2-3,TRBV5-1,many,-,CASSLSSSTDTQYF,TGCGCCAGCAGCTTGTCATCCAGCACAGATACGCAGTATTTT
TRBJ2-3,TRBV7-2,-,TRBD2,CASSLFGTSSNEQYF,TGTGCCAGCAGCTTATTTGGGACTAGCAGCAATGAGCAGTATTTT
TRBJ1-1,TRBV11-2,many,-,CASSLDSSMNTEAFF,TGTGCCAGCAGCTTAGATAGCAGCATGAACACTGAAGCTTTCTTT
TRBJ2-7,TRBV6-5,many,TRBD2,CASSRSRTSGRYEQYF,TGTGCCAGCAGTCGATCCCGGACTAGCGGGAGGTACGAGCAGTACTTC
TRBJ2-3,TRBV29-1,-,TRBD2,CSGTSDTDTQYF,TGCAGCGGGACTAGCGACACAGATACGCAGTATTTT
TRBJ1-2,TRBV4-3,-,-,CASSLEDSLVYGYTF,TGCGCCAGCAGCCTGGAGGACAGCTTGGTCTATGGCTACACCTTC
TRBJ2-7,TRBV7-9,-,-,CASSFALGDIYNEQYF,TGTGCCAGCAGCTTCGCTCTAGGAGACATCTACAATGAGCAGTACTTC
TRBJ1-4,TRBV19,-,TRBD1,CASRTGEAGKFNEKLFF,TGTGCCAGTAGGACAGGGGAGGCAGGCAAATTTAATGAAAAACTGTTTTTT
TRBJ2-3,TRBV4-3,-,-,CAGSQGPRGSDTQYF,TGCGCCGGCAGCCAAGGCCCCAGGGGTTCCGATACGCAGTATTTT
TRBJ2-5,TRBV5-5,many,-,CASSLNAGGQTQYF,TGTGCCAGCAGCTTGAACGCCGGAGGGCAGACCCAGTACTTC
TRBJ2-6,TRBV2,-,-,CASSGIGGNGANVLTF,TGTGCCAGCAGTGGGATAGGGGGGAATGGGGCCAACGTCCTGACTTTC
TRBJ2-1,TRBV19,many,-,CASSTGGVHGLLGNEQFF,TGTGCCAGTAGTACGGGCGGGGTGCACGGACTTCTAGGGAATGAGCAGTTCTTC